This T cell receptor (beta chain) was captured by sequencing in a study of molecular identifiers for immune sequencing clone quantification. Study overall: In replicates, RNA from about 20,000 or 100,000 naive CD8 cells was split five ways, four sequenced.

Study-wide findings and caveats: Sharing of a barcode by identical TCR molecules could cause highly expanded clone sizes to be underestimated.

Germline V gives CDR1 SGHRS, CDR2 YFSETQ. Trimming stripped 0 bases from V and 2 bases from J, with 9 bases between. The CDR3 has 15 amino acids. This clonotype has just a few counts. Its antigen is undetermined. TCRdb used MiXCR to reprocess the PCR reads, holding one entry per CDR3 protein. The sample lists around 470,000 distinct CDR3 sequences; around 23% were seen once. The chain joins TRBV5-1 to TRBJ2-1, with D maybe TRBD1 (6 bases). The sequence came from a human donor in good health. Some libraries in this study had Jurkat cell RNA spiked in. Sequencing used naive CD8+ T cells from blood, with Jurkat cell RNA spiked in. Subset given: FACS-sorted CD8+CD4-CCR7+CD45RA+ naive T cells. DNA of the CDR3: TGCGCCAGCAGCTTGGATCAGGGGCCCTACAATGAGCAGTTCTTC. Translating gives CASSLDQGPYNEQFF.